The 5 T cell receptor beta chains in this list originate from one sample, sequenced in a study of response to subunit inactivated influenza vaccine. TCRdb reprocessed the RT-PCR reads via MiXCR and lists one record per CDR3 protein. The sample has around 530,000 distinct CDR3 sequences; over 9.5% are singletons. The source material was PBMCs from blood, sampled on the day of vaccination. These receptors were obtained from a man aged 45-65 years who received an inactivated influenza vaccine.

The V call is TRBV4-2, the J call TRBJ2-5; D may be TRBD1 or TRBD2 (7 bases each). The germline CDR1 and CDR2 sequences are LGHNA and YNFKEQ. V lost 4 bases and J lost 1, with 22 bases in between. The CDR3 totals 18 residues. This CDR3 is CASSPGEGAGGFQETQYF. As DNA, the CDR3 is TGTGCCAGCAGCCCCGGGGAGGGGGCAGGGGGTTTCCAAGAGACCCAGTACTTC.

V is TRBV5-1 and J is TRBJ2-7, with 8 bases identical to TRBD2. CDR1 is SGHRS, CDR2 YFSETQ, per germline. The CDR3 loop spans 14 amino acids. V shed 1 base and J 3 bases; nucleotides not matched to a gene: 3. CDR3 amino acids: CASSLHGRDYEQYF. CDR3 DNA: TGCGCCAGCAGCTTGCACGGGAGGGACTACGAGCAGTACTTC.

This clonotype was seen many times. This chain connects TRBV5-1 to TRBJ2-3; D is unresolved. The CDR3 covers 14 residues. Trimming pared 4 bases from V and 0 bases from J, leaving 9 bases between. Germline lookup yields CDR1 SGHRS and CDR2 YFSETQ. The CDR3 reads CASSGMGSTDTQYF. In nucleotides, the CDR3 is TGCGCCAGCAGCGGGATGGGTAGCACAGATACGCAGTATTTT. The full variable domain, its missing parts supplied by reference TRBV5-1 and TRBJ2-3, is KAGVTQTPRYLIKTRGQQVTLSCSPISGHRSVSWYQQTPGQGLQFLFEYFSETQRNKGNFPGRFSGRQFSNSRSEMNVSTLELGDSALYLCASSGMGSTDTQYFGPGTRLTVL.

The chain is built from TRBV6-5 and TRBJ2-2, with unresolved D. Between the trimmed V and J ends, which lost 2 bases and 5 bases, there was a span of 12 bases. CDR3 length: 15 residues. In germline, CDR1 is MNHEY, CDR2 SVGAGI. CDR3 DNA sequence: TGTGCCAGCAGTTACGACCAGCTGTTGACCGGGGAGCTGTTTTTT. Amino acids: CASSYDQLLTGELFF.

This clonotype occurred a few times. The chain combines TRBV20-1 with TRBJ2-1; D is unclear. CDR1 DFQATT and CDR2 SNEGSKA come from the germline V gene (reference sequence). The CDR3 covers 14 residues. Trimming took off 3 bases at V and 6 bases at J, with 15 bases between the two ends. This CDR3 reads CSASLRRRGNEQFF. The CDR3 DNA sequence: TGCAGTGCTAGTCTCCGGCGGAGAGGCAATGAGCAGTTCTTC.